This record covers a single T cell receptor (beta chain). Antigen specificity is unknown. This entry comes from a study of shared clonotypes between healthy human individuals. Notes on the study in general: The four-donor shared clonotypes exceeded non-shared clonotypes in generation probability, with non-shared ones scoring lower. Investigators expected sequencing depth to affect clonotype sharing among donors. A handful of donors shared around 5.1% of their naive CD4 clonotypes.

Germline trimming cut 6 bases from V and 1 base from J; bases unmatched to any gene: 5. The CDR3 consists of 14 residues. The V gene's germline CDR1 is MNHEY and CDR2 SMNVEV (reference sequence). Libraries were prepared by immunoSEQ multiplex PCR; TCRdb keeps only in-frame clonotypes and omits some of them. Seen here are roughly 500,000 clones, 90% to 97% observed once, and the top ten hold about 0.057%. The sample was naive CD4+ T cells sorted from blood. Sample subset: CD45RA+ positively selected. This chain joins TRBV27 and TRBJ1-1, with 7 bases that match TRBD1. This TCR was recovered from a woman aged 30 to 39 in good health. The CDR3 DNA reads as TGTGCCAGCAGAAACGACAGGGCGAACACTGAAGCTTTCTTT. This sequence encodes CASRNDRANTEAFF.